This record concerns one T cell receptor (beta chain) sequence. As yet, its antigen is unknown. The PCR had 60 Vbeta and 13 Jbeta primers. This table comes from immunoSEQ multiplex PCR, and its TCRdb copy is limited to in-frame clones, with some not included. Of about 99,000 clones listed, approximately 64% are singletons. These data originate in a study of cytomegalovirus exposure and HLA in healthy donors. General observations from the study: Relative to the roughly 640-donor mean, N-insertions were reportedly fewer in an Asian-associated ancestry cluster in a later analysis.

The source is a woman aged 45 to 65 in good health and CMV-seronegative. The material sequenced was PBMCs.

As DNA, the CDR3 is TGTGCCAGCAGCGTACAAGCGCTAGCGGGGAGCACAGATACGCAGTATTTT. Its translation is CASSVQALAGSTDTQYF. The V call is TRBV9, the J call TRBJ2-3; 9 bases line up with TRBD2. This CDR3 comprises 17 residues. The J segment lost 0 bases and the V segment lost 1 base, leaving 6 bases of the junction unmatched. CDR1 is SGDLS, CDR2 YYNGEE, per germline. Full variable domain (missing parts from reference TRBV9 and TRBJ2-3): DSGVTQTPKHLITATGQRVTLRCSPRSGDLSVYWYQQSLDQGLQFLIQYYNGEERAKGNILERFSAQQFPDLHSELNLSSLELGDSALYFCASSVQALAGSTDTQYFGPGTRLTVL.